Listed here is a single T cell receptor beta chain. The antigen is unknown. This CDR3 contains 15 residues. Germline CDR1 MNHEY, CDR2 SVGAGI. The ends were cut back, 4 bases at V and 9 bases at J, with 19 bases in the middle. Sampling consisted of one heparinised blood draw per donor, averaging about 116 mL. Populations isolated by sorting all had purity greater than 95%. What was sequenced were expressed TCRB transcripts, since all of the isolated RNA had been reverse transcribed. TCRdb keeps only in-frame clones here, not all; method: immunoSEQ multiplex PCR. This sample has 150,000 to 170,000 clones, with approximately 8.1% found just once. These data come from a study of beta chain features in type 1 diabetes. Regarding the study as a whole: Type 1 diabetes patients showed fewer insertions and more deletions at VDJ junctions.

The rearrangement links TRBV6-5 to TRBJ2-1; the D gene is possibly TRBD1 (6 bases). The sequencing sample was made of central memory CD4+ T cells from blood. The source is a man aged 18 to 29 in good health. In DNA form, the CDR3 reads TGTGCCAGCAGTTTAAGGGGGACCCGATACGGTGAGCAGTTCTTC. Translated, it gives CASSLRGTRYGEQFF.